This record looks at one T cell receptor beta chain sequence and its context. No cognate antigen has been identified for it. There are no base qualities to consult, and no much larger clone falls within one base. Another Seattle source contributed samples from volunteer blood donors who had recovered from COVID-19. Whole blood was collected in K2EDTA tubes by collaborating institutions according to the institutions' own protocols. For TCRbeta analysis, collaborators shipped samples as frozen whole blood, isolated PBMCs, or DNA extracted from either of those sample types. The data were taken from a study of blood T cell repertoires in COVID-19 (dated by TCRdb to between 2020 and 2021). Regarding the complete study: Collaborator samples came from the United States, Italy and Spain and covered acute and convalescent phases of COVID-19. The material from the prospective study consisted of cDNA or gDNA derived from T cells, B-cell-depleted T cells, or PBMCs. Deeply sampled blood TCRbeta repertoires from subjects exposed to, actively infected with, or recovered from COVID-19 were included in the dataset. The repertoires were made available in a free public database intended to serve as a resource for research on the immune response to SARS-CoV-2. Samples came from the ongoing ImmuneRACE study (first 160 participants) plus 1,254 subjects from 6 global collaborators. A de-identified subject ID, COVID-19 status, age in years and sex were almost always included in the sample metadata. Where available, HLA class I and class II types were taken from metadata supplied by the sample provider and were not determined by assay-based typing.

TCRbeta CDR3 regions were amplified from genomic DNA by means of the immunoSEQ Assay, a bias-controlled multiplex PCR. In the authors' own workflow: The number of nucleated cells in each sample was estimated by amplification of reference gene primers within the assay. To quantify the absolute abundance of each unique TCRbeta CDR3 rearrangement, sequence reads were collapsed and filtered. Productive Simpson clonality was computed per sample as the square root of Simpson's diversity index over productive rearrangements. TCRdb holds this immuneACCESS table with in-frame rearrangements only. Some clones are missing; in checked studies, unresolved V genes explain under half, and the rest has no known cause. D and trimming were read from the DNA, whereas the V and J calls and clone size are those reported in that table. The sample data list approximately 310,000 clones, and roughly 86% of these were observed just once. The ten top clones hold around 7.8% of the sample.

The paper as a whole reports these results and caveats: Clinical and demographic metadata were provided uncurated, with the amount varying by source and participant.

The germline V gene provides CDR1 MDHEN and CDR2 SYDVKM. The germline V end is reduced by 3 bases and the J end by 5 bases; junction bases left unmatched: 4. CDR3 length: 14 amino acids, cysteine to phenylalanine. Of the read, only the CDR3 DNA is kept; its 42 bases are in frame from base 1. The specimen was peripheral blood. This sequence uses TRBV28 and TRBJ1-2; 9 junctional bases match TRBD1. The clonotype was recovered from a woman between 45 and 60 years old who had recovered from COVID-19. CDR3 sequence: CASSLYDRGYGYTF. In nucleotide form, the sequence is TGTGCCAGCAGTTTGTACGACAGGGGGTATGGCTACACCTTC.